What follows are 9 T cell receptor beta chains derived from one specimen sequenced in a study of CD8 T cells in ankylosing spondylitis. TCRdb reprocessed the 5' RACE reads with MiXCR, giving one entry per CDR3 protein. This table has roughly 69,000 distinct CDR3 sequences, approximately 5.3% appearing once. The specimen was blood, either unsorted or a sorted T cell fraction (not recorded which). Every receptor here comes from a male donor with ankylosing spondylitis or in good health (not recorded which).

There are many counts of this clonotype. The chain combines TRBV5-1 with TRBJ2-3; TRBD2 aligns across 12 bases. The germline CDR1 and CDR2 sequences are SGHRS and YFSETQ. The CDR3 extends over 16 amino acids. With 2 bases clipped from V and 0 bases from J, the junction kept 1 base outside the gene matches. The DNA for the CDR3 is TGCGCCAGCAGCTTAGGACTAGCGGGGAGCACAGATACGCAGTATTTT. Amino acids: CASSLGLAGSTDTQYF.

A few counts support this clonotype. The chain recombines TRBV20-1 with TRBJ1-2; D not certain. The CDR3 is made up of 13 amino acids. The V gene's germline CDR1 is DFQATT and CDR2 SNEGSKA (reference sequence). V dropped 5 bases and J dropped 6 bases, with 16 bases sitting between them. The CDR3 DNA is TGCAGTGCTCTCGACGCGGGGTGGGATGGCTACACCTTC. Amino acids: CSALDAGWDGYTF.

This clonotype was detected ten times or more. The J gene is TRBJ2-5, the V gene TRBV7-7; 8 positions match TRBD1. Germline CDR1 SSHAT, CDR2 FNYEAQ (reference sequence). The CDR3 has 15 amino acids. J was trimmed by 4 bases and V by 5 bases; bases with no gene match: 9. In DNA form, the CDR3 reads TGTGCCAGCAGCGGAGGACAGGGAGAAGGAGAGACCCAGTACTTC. It encodes CASSGGQGEGETQYF.

This clonotype has a count of ten or more. This sequence joins TRBV18 and TRBJ2-3; TRBD1 agrees at 9 bases. The V segment lost 8 bases and the J segment 3 bases; nucleotides outside the gene matches: 6. The CDR3 runs to 14 residues. Germline loops: CDR1 KGHSH, CDR2 LQKENI. CDR3 in DNA: TGTGCCAGCGTACAGGGGGCTAGGACAGATACGCAGTATTTT. Amino acids: CASVQGARTDTQYF.

The chain combines TRBV7-2 with TRBJ1-6, with D possibly being TRBD1 (6 bases). V dropped 3 bases and J dropped 7 bases, with 10 bases sitting between them. The germline gives CDR1 SGHTA, CDR2 FQGNSA. This CDR3 comprises 14 residues. This CDR3 reads CASSLGDNNSPLHF. DNA of the CDR3: TGTGCCAGCAGCTTGGGGGACAACAATTCACCCCTCCACTTT. The whole variable domain, filled in from reference TRBV7-2 and TRBJ1-6, reads GAGVSQSPSNKVTEKGKDVELRCDPISGHTALYWYRQSLGQGLEFLIYFQGNSAPDKSGLPSDRFSAERTGGSVSTLTIQRTQQEDSAVYLCASSLGDNNSPLHFGNGTRLTVT.

This clonotype was detected many times. V is TRBV10-2 and J is TRBJ1-2; D unresolved. The CDR3 runs to 13 residues. V shed 2 bases and J shed 3 bases, with 7 bases lying between them. In germline, CDR1 is WSHSY, CDR2 SAAADI. The CDR3 sequence: CASSEPDDYGYTF. As DNA, the CDR3 is TGCGCCAGCAGTGAGCCGGATGACTATGGCTACACCTTC.

This clonotype was counted many times. The chain couples TRBV11-2 to TRBJ2-2, with D perhaps matching TRBD1 (5 bases). V lost 0 bases to trimming and J lost 4 bases, with 6 bases between them. The CDR3 is 14 residues long. CDR1 is SGHAT, CDR2 FQNNGV, per germline. The CDR3 here is CASSLDRVTGELFF. The DNA for the CDR3 is TGTGCCAGCAGCTTAGACAGGGTCACCGGGGAGCTGTTTTTT.

In its sample, this clonotype was seen many times. The chain links TRBV9 to TRBJ2-1; perhaps TRBD1 as D (6 bases). V dropped 0 bases and J dropped 0 bases, with 7 bases sitting between them. Germline V gene data show CDR1 as SGDLS and CDR2 as YYNGEE. The CDR3 has 15 amino acids. The CDR3, as DNA: TGTGCCAGCAGCGTAGGCAGGGGCTCCTACAATGAGCAGTTCTTC. Protein: CASSVGRGSYNEQFF.

In this sample, this clonotype turned up many times. The rearrangement uses TRBV4-1 and TRBJ1-2, with 10 bases identical to TRBD1. The CDR3 is made up of 15 amino acids. CDR1 is MGHRA and CDR2 is YSYEKL in the germline V gene. The ends lost 4 bases at V and 4 bases at J; junction bases unmatched: 6. The CDR3 sequence is CASSRLTGGAYGYTF. For the CDR3, the DNA is TGCGCCAGCAGCCGCCTGACAGGGGGCGCCTATGGCTACACCTTC.